The subject of this entry is one T cell receptor beta chain. Its antigen is unidentified. It was genomic DNA that served as the template for profiling TCR beta VDJ and CDR3. From the reads, TCRdb called clonotypes with MiXCR, one entry per CDR3 protein. The sample consists of under 200,000 distinct CDR3 sequences, around 66% of them appearing once. The data originate from a study of CD8+CD57+ T cells in acquired aplastic anemia. Turning to the study itself: Sorted cells (CD4+ and CD8+) yielded DNA amounts that averaged about 3.1 ug. Study findings and constraints: Patients shared approximately 30 CD8+ CDR3 sequences with controls. Patients versus controls showed no significant CD8+ Simpson's diversity difference.

This CDR3 is built from 13 residues. Germline V gene lookup returns CDR1 SGHNT and CDR2 YENEEA. V lost 4 bases and J 6 bases, leaving 11 bases between the germline ends. This sequence was found in a human donor with severe aplastic anemia or a healthy control (not recorded which). The V and J genes are TRBV11-3 and TRBJ2-3; D gene unclear. Sequences were obtained from sorted CD4+, CD8+, or CD8+CD57+ T cells (not recorded which) from PBMCs. This chain's CDR3 is CASSSRPDDTQYF. The DNA for the CDR3 is TGTGCCAGCAGCTCCCGGCCCGACGATACGCAGTATTTT.